The clone carrying this T cell receptor (beta chain) was counted only a few times. Antigen: not known. MiXCR, run by TCRdb on the PCR reads, gives a single entry per CDR3 protein. The sample includes some 320,000 distinct CDR3 sequences, around a fifth of them seen just once. The data were taken from a study of molecular identifiers for immune sequencing clone quantification. Across the whole study: Replicate experiments took RNA from about 20,000 or 100,000 naive CD8 cells, divided it five ways and sequenced four.

Points from the study as a whole: In naive cells, clones above 20 RNA copies held under 1% of molecules, whereas in effector cells they held over 99%. Identical TCR molecules can share a barcode, and this sharing could underestimate highly expanded clone sizes.

Sequenced material: naive CD8+ T cells from blood, with Jurkat cell RNA spiked in. Subset described: FACS-sorted CD8+CD4-CCR7+CD45RA+ naive T cells. The clonotype was recovered from a human donor in good health. Some libraries in this study had Jurkat cell RNA spiked in.

CDR3 DNA sequence: TGTGCCAGCAGTCCAGGCTCCAAGCCCACCGGGGAGCTGTTTTTT. Amino acid sequence: CASSPGSKPTGELFF. The chain uses TRBV27 and TRBJ2-2; D is unclear. Deletions cut 5 bases from V and 4 bases from J, with 14 bases between. CDR3 length: 15 amino acids. From germline, CDR1 is MNHEY and CDR2 SMNVEV (reference sequence).